Listed here are 3 T cell receptor beta chains from one sample, sequenced in a study of naive and memory T cell subsets. Two oligonucleotides, mixed equimolar, formed the beta constant-region primer covering TRBC1 and TRBC2. Ligated cDNA was amplified by four rounds of PCR with nested alpha and beta constant-region primers and SP2. TCRdb ran MiXCR on the UMI-ligation and nested PCR reads and lists one entry per CDR3 protein. Of under 25,000 distinct CDR3 sequences listed, approximately 10% were seen once; the top ten hold 22%. Sequencing was done on a sample of central memory CD8+ T cells from blood. Source of these receptors: a human donor in good health.

The J gene is TRBJ2-6, the V gene TRBV9; D is undetermined. Trimming shortened V by 6 bases and J by 0 bases, and 10 bases separated the two germline ends. This CDR3 is built from 15 residues. The germline V gene has CDR1 SGDLS and CDR2 YYNGEE. In nucleotides, the CDR3 is TGTGCCAGCACCGGACCAAGCTCTGGGGCCAACGTCCTGACTTTC. Protein sequence: CASTGPSSGANVLTF.

This clonotype is medium-sized (0.01 to 0.1%) within its sample. The genes are TRBV20-1 and TRBJ2-1; 9 bases map to TRBD1. The CDR3 contains 15 residues. Germline V gene data show CDR1 as DFQATT and CDR2 as SNEGSKA (reference sequence). V lost 5 bases to trimming and J lost 0 bases; unmatched junction nucleotides: 5. The CDR3 DNA sequence: TGCAGTGCTGGGGACAGGGACTACTCCTACAATGAGCAGTTCTTC. Its protein is CSAGDRDYSYNEQFF.

The sample holds a few counts of this clonotype. The chain combines TRBV27 with TRBJ2-1, with 7 bases fitting TRBD2. V trimming: 8 bases; J trimming: 3 bases; junction bases outside the gene matches: 4. This CDR3 region has 13 residues. Germline V gives CDR1 MNHEY, CDR2 SMNVEV (reference sequence). The CDR3 coding sequence is TGTGCCAGCGGTCTAGCGGTCTACAATGAGCAGTTCTTC. This codes for CASGLAVYNEQFF.